This T cell receptor (beta chain) was found in a study of T cell changes during pregnancy in multiple sclerosis. TCRdb's table, derived via immunoSEQ multiplex PCR, lists solely in-frame clones and lacks some. This sample carries tens of thousands of clones, approximately 92% of them seen once, and the ten largest clones take just over 2%. V gave up 0 bases and J gave up 0 bases; unmatched junction bases: 9. The CDR3 extends over 19 amino acids. Germline CDR1 is SNHLY and CDR2 is FYNNEI. The TCR was taken from a female donor with multiple sclerosis, enrolled in a pregnancy study. Material: peripheral blood, obtained after pregnancy. The rearrangement uses TRBV2 and TRBJ2-3; 10 bases align to TRBD2. The CDR3 protein is CASSEARLAGVPSTDTQYF. The CDR3 nucleotides are TGTGCCAGCAGTGAAGCGCGGCTAGCGGGGGTTCCTAGCACAGATACGCAGTATTTT.